These 26 T cell receptor beta chains were all obtained from the same sample, sequenced in a study of Graves' ophthalmopathy and Graves' hyperthyroidism. Amplification targeted the TCR beta CDR3 regions, with RNA transcripts as the source material. HTBI primers were employed in first-round RT-PCR, then a second-round multiplex PCR followed. MiXCR was run by TCRdb on the multiplex PCR reads, yielding one entry per CDR3 protein. Altogether roughly 1.1 million distinct CDR3 sequences are present, about 36% being singletons, with the ten largest covering 11%. Sequenced input: peripheral blood or thyroid tissue (not recorded which). These receptors came from an adult man with Graves' hyperthyroidism.

The chain links TRBV29-1 to TRBJ1-2; no clear D. The CDR3 spans 14 residues. The V end was cut by 4 bases, the J end by 3 bases, with 15 bases between. Germline CDR1 SQVTM, CDR2 ANQGSEA. The CDR3 DNA follows: TGCAGCGTTGTTGAAGTACGGTCTTACTATGGCTACACCTTC. Encoded protein: CSVVEVRSYYGYTF. Full variable domain (missing parts from reference TRBV29-1 and TRBJ1-2): SAVISQKPSRDICQRGTSLTIQCQVDSQVTMMFWYRQQPGQSLTLIATANQGSEATYESGFVIDKFPISRPNLTFSTLTVSNMSPEDSSIYLCSVVEVRSYYGYTFGSGTRLTVV.

Ten or more counts support this clonotype. The V and J genes are TRBV19 and TRBJ1-1; unclear D gene. This CDR3 contains 14 residues. Looked up from germline, CDR1 is LNHDA and CDR2 is SQIVND (reference sequence). V was cut by 7 bases and J by 1 base, with 13 bases left in between. CDR3 region: CASTTPTANTEAFF. In DNA form, the CDR3 reads TGTGCCAGTACCACCCCGACGGCGAACACTGAAGCTTTCTTT. Full variable domain (missing parts from reference TRBV19 and TRBJ1-1): DGGITQSPKYLFRKEGQNVTLSCEQNLNHDAMYWYRQDPGQGLRLIYYSQIVNDFQKGDIAEGYSVSREKKESFPLTVTSAQKNPTAFYLCASTTPTANTEAFFGQGTRLTVV.

This rearrangement joins TRBV2 to TRBJ2-5, with D maybe TRBD1 (6 bases). This CDR3 region has 16 residues. The V and J ends lost 5 bases and 4 bases respectively, with 20 bases between them. Looked up from germline, CDR1 is SNHLY and CDR2 is FYNNEI. Here the CDR3 reads CASSLSIGTRGETQYF. CDR3 nucleotides: TGTGCCAGCAGTTTATCGATAGGGACACGGGGAGAGACCCAGTACTTC.

The V gene is TRBV4-1, the J gene TRBJ1-6; the D gene is possibly TRBD1 (5 bases). Trimming pared 0 bases from V and 11 bases from J, leaving 8 bases between. CDR1 is MGHRA and CDR2 is YSYEKL in the germline V gene. The CDR3 runs 13 residues. The CDR3 sequence is CASSQEEGTPLHF. CDR3 nucleotides: TGCGCCAGCAGCCAAGAGGAGGGGACACCCCTCCACTTT.

The chain has TRBV9 and TRBJ2-7; D not certain. There are 14 residues in the CDR3. V was trimmed by 4 bases and J by 3 bases, leaving 14 bases between them. CDR1 and CDR2 (germline): SGDLS, YYNGEE. Here the CDR3 reads CASSPRWQDYEQYF. CDR3 nucleotide sequence: TGTGCCAGCAGCCCCCGTTGGCAGGACTACGAGCAGTACTTC.

V gene TRBV10-3 combines with J gene TRBJ2-5, with 7 bases that match TRBD2. In germline, CDR1 is ENHRY, CDR2 SYGVKD. V was clipped by 10 bases and J by 7 bases; unmatched bases: 18. The CDR3 length is 15 residues. Here the CDR3 DNA reads TGTGCCAGCAGACGTACCGGGACTATGCAGGTGACCCAGTACTTC. As protein: CASRRTGTMQVTQYF.

The chain links TRBV12-3 or TRBV12-4 to TRBJ1-4; perhaps TRBD1 as D (6 bases). Trimming took 5 bases from V and 10 from J, leaving 14 bases between them. CDR3 length equals 13 residues. The CDR3 DNA follows: TGTGCCAGCAGTCAACAGGGTTTGGGAAAACTGTTTTTT. It is translated as CASSQQGLGKLFF.

This clonotype was detected many times. This rearrangement joins TRBV20-1 to TRBJ2-5; TRBD1 might be the D (5 bases). V dropped 2 bases and J dropped 5 bases, with 15 bases sitting between them. The CDR3 extends over 14 amino acids. CDR1 DFQATT and CDR2 SNEGSKA come from the germline V gene (reference sequence). Written as DNA, the CDR3 is TGCAGTGCTAGACGACCAGGGATTTCGGAGACCCAGTACTTC. Translated: CSARRPGISETQYF.

The rearrangement links TRBV7-8 to TRBJ1-6, with 8 nucleotides matching TRBD1. Per the germline V gene, CDR1 is SGHVS and CDR2 is FQNEAQ. This CDR3 comprises 16 residues. J was trimmed by 4 bases and V by 5 bases; bases with no gene match: 7. The CDR3 region is CASSPLRQGYNSPLHF. Written as DNA, the CDR3 is TGTGCCAGCAGCCCTTTAAGACAGGGGTATAATTCACCCCTCCACTTT.

This clonotype appeared a few times. The rearrangement uses TRBV12-3 or TRBV12-4 and TRBJ2-5; a weak D match, TRBD1 (6 bases). V lost 6 bases and J 5 bases, leaving 16 bases between the germline ends. The CDR3 has 14 amino acids. The CDR3 reads CASSPIDRSETQYF. CDR3 nucleotide sequence: TGTGCCAGCAGCCCAATAGACAGGAGTGAGACCCAGTACTTC.

The CDR3: CSAVRQYF. In DNA, the CDR3 is TGCAGTGCAGTCAGACAGTACTTC. The gene calls are TRBV20-1 and TRBJ2-7; D is uncertain. Germline lookup yields CDR1 DFQATT and CDR2 SNEGSKA (reference sequence). V was cut by 6 bases and J by 10 bases, with 7 bases left in between. The CDR3 consists of 8 residues.

This clonotype occurred many times. The V call is TRBV11-2, the J call TRBJ1-2; a weak D match, TRBD1 (6 bases). This CDR3 is built from 16 residues. CDR1 and CDR2 from the germline V gene are SGHAT and FQNNGV. The germline V and J ends were trimmed by 5 bases and 0 bases, with 16 bases remaining between them. In nucleotides, the CDR3 is TGTGCCAGCAGCCCCACGACAGGCCCTCCTAACTATGGCTACACCTTC. This encodes CASSPTTGPPNYGYTF.

Concerning this clonotype itself: This sequence may be a read error, since a much larger clone differs from it by one base. This sequence joins TRBV7-2 and TRBJ2-6; 12 bases line up with TRBD2. CDR3 length: 18 amino acids. Trimming at V came to 5 bases and at J to 2 bases, leaving 7 bases not matched to a gene. Looked up from germline, CDR1 is SGHTA and CDR2 is FQGNSA. CDR3 coding DNA: TGTGCCAGCAGCACAAGACTAGCGGGAGTTGCTGGGGCCAACGTCCTGACTTTC. Protein: CASSTRLAGVAGANVLTF.

This clonotype was seen many times. V gene TRBV10-3 combines with J gene TRBJ1-1; no firm D call. Germline V gives CDR1 ENHRY, CDR2 SYGVKD. This CDR3 spans 11 amino acids. V dropped 10 bases and J dropped 5 bases, with 11 bases sitting between them. In DNA, the CDR3 is TGTGCCACCTTGGTTGGAACTGAAGCTTTCTTT. It encodes CATLVGTEAFF.

The CDR3 spells CSARQPNQPQHF. For the CDR3, the DNA is TGCAGTGCTAGGCAGCCAAATCAGCCCCAGCATTTT. This chain uses TRBV20-1 with TRBJ1-5; D remains ambiguous. The CDR3 loop spans 12 amino acids. Trimming shortened V by 3 bases and J by 4 bases, and 7 bases separated the two germline ends. Germline values: CDR1 DFQATT, CDR2 SNEGSKA (reference sequence).

V usage is TRBV6-5 and J usage is TRBJ1-1; D gene ambiguous. V lost 6 bases to trimming and J lost 8 bases, with 10 bases between them. Germline CDR1 is MNHEY and CDR2 is SVGAGI. The CDR3 contains 11 residues. The CDR3, as DNA: TGTGCCAGCAGCTACCCGGACGAAGCTTTCTTT. Encoded protein: CASSYPDEAFF.

This clonotype was detected only a few times. V is TRBV10-3 and J is TRBJ2-5, with no clear D. The CDR3 extends over 12 amino acids. CDR1 is ENHRY and CDR2 is SYGVKD in the germline V gene. The V end lost 10 bases, the J end lost 3 bases, and 12 bases lay between the germline ends. CDR3 nucleotides: TGTGCCACCTTGGGAAGAGAAGAGACCCAGTACTTC. Residues: CATLGREETQYF.

Points on this clonotype: A much bigger clone sits one base away, suggesting this may be a read error. In DNA, the CDR3 is TGTGCCAGCAGCCTACGGACAAACTCCTACGAGCAGTACTTC. Protein product: CASSLRTNSYEQYF. J is TRBJ2-7 and V is TRBV14; the D gene is possibly TRBD1 (5 bases). The CDR3 has 14 residues. Trimming shortened V by 4 bases and J by 0 bases, and 10 bases separated the two germline ends. Germline assignment: CDR1 SGHDN and CDR2 FVKESK.

This clonotype was detected a few times. This chain links TRBV20-1 with TRBJ2-7; D might be TRBD1 (6 bases). Per the germline V gene, CDR1 is DFQATT and CDR2 is SNEGSKA (reference sequence). The CDR3 contains 13 residues. Deletions cut 6 bases from V and 3 bases from J, with 15 bases between. CDR3 DNA: TGCAGTGCGGGGACATCCCTCGACTACGAGCAGTACTTC. Protein sequence: CSAGTSLDYEQYF.

This clonotype has at least ten counts. The chain couples TRBV10-3 to TRBJ1-5; D not certain. The V gene lost 0 bases and the J gene lost 6 bases, with 9 bases spanning the gap. The CDR3 is 14 amino acids. Germline V lookup: CDR1 ENHRY, CDR2 SYGVKD. The CDR3 DNA reads TGTGCCATCAGTGAGTCGAAGGGCGGTCAGCCCCAGCATTTT. This encodes CAISESKGGQPQHF.

The CDR3 nucleotides are TGTGCCAGCAGGATGGCAGGAGGGCTCACCCAGCCCCAGCATTTT. The encoded protein is CASRMAGGLTQPQHF. The rearrangement uses TRBV2 and TRBJ1-5; D is undetermined. Germline V CDR1 and CDR2: SNHLY, FYNNEI. The CDR3 sequence is 15 residues long. The germline V and J ends were trimmed by 6 bases and 7 bases, with 19 bases remaining between them.

The V call is TRBV7-2, the J call TRBJ1-2; D possibly corresponds to TRBD1 (5 bases). The CDR3 is 13 residues long. The germline V gene has CDR1 SGHTA and CDR2 FQGNSA. Here the CDR3 reads CAPDNSRVYGYTF. Here the CDR3 DNA reads TGTGCTCCGGACAACTCCAGGGTCTATGGCTACACCTTC.

V and J are TRBV29-1 and TRBJ1-4; D is unclear. CDR3 length equals 14 residues. The germline V gene has CDR1 SQVTM and CDR2 ANQGSEA. V lost 4 bases and J 8 bases, leaving 17 bases between the germline ends. The CDR3 protein is CSVVVVGVGEKLFF. CDR3 coding DNA: TGCAGCGTTGTAGTGGTGGGAGTTGGGGAAAAACTGTTTTTT.

This clonotype was recorded at least ten times. The chain carries TRBV11-2 and TRBJ1-1; 8 nucleotides line up with TRBD1. The CDR3 sequence is 13 residues long. The V segment lost 5 bases and the J segment 10 bases; nucleotides outside the gene matches: 9. CDR1 is SGHAT and CDR2 is FQNNGV in the germline V gene. The CDR3 DNA reads as TGTGCCAGCAGCCCCGGACAGGGAGGGGGAGCTTTCTTT. Residues: CASSPGQGGGAFF.

The V call is TRBV5-1, the J call TRBJ2-6; D possibly corresponds to TRBD1 (6 bases). Germline lookup yields CDR1 SGHRS and CDR2 YFSETQ. V lost 0 bases and J lost 2, with 9 bases in between. This CDR3 comprises 16 residues. For the CDR3, the DNA is TGCGCCAGCAGCTTGGACAGGGTTCCTGGGGCCAACGTCCTGACTTTC. Protein product: CASSLDRVPGANVLTF.

The chain has TRBV20-1 and TRBJ1-6, with TRBD1 as a possible D gene (6 bases). CDR3 length equals 15 residues. Between the trimmed V and J ends, which lost 4 bases and 6 bases, there was a span of 16 bases. Germline V CDR1 and CDR2: DFQATT, SNEGSKA (reference sequence). This CDR3 reads CSATLGGALNSPLHF. CDR3 DNA: TGCAGTGCTACTTTAGGGGGGGCACTTAATTCACCCCTCCACTTT.